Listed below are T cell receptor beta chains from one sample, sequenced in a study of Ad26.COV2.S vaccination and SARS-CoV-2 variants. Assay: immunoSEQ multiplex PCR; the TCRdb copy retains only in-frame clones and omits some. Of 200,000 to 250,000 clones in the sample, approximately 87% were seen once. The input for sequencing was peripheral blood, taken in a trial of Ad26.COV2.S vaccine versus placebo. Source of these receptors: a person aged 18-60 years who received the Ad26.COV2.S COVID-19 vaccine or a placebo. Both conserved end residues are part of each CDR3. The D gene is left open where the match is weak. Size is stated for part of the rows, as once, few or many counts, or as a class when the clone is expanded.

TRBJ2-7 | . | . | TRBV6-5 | CASSRRPLAYEQYF | TGTGCCAGCAGTCGTCGACCGTTAGCCTACGAGCAGTACTTC
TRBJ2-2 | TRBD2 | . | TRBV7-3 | CASSSMTSGRIIGNTGELFF | TGTGCCAGCAGCTCAATGACTAGCGGGAGGATAATAGGGAACACCGGGGAGCTGTTTTTT
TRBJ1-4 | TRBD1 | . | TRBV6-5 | CASRRQGTNEKLFF | TGTGCCAGCAGGCGACAGGGAACTAATGAAAAACTGTTTTTT
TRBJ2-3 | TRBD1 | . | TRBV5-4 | CASSWGQGATDTQYF | TGTGCCAGCAGCTGGGGACAGGGGGCTACAGATACGCAGTATTTT
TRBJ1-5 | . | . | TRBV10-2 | CASADGHNQPQHF | TGCGCCAGCGCAGACGGCCACAATCAGCCCCAGCATTTT
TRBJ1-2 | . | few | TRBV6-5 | CASSYSGQGGFGYTF | TGTGCCAGCAGTTACTCGGGCCAGGGAGGTTTTGGCTACACCTTC
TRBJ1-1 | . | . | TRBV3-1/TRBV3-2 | CASSQDRSRTEAFF | TGTGCCAGCAGCCAAGATCGCAGCCGCACTGAAGCTTTCTTT
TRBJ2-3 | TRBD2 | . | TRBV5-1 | CASSLGGGVDTQYF | TGCGCCAGCAGCTTGGGCGGGGGAGTAGATACGCAGTATTTT
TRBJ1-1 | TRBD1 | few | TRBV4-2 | CASSGQGKRHTEAFF | TGTGCCAGCTCGGGACAGGGTAAAAGACACACTGAAGCTTTCTTT
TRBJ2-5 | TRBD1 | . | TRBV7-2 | CASSSQAGGETQYF | TGTGCCAGCAGCTCACAGGCAGGGGGAGAGACCCAGTACTTC
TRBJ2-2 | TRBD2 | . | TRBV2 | CASRPMAGGPTGELFF | TGTGCCAGCAGACCCATGGCGGGGGGCCCCACCGGGGAGCTGTTTTTT
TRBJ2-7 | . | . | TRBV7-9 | CASSAISSSYEQYF | TGTGCCAGCAGCGCCATCTCGAGCTCCTACGAGCAGTACTTC
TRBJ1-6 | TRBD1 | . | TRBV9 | CASSTDRASSYNSPLHF | TGTGCCAGCAGCACTGACAGGGCGAGCTCCTATAATTCACCCCTCCACTTT
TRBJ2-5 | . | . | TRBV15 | CATSRVLLGAETQYF | TGTGCCACCAGCAGAGTCCTACTGGGCGCGGAGACCCAGTACTTC
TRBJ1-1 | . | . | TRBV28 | CASSPPGRTEAFF | TGTGCCAGCAGTCCCCCCGGGCGGACTGAAGCTTTCTTT
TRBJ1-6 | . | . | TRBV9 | CASSVGQGYNSPLHF | TGTGCCAGCAGCGTAGGCCAGGGTTATAATTCACCCCTCCACTTT
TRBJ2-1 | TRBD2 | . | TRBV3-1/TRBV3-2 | CASSQVAGVRYNEQFF | TGTGCCAGCAGCCAAGTTGCGGGGGTCCGATACAATGAGCAGTTCTTC
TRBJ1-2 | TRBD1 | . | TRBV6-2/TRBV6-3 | CASSGQGAGYTF | TGTGCCAGCAGCGGACAGGGTGCGGGCTACACCTTC
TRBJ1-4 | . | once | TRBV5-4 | CASSSKVATNEKLFF | TGTGCCAGCAGCTCTAAAGTTGCAACTAATGAAAAACTGTTTTTT
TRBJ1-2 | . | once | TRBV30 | CAWSVHLGKNYGYTF | TGTGCCTGGAGTGTACATCTGGGGAAGAACTATGGCTACACCTTC
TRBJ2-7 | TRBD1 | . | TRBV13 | CASSLGQGVSDEQYF | TGTGCCAGCAGCTTGGGACAGGGCGTCTCCGACGAGCAGTACTTC
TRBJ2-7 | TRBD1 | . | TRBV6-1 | CASSEGQVSREQYF | TGTGCCAGCAGTGAGGGACAGGTCTCTCGGGAGCAGTACTTC
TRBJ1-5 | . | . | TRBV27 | CASRFNSNQPQHF | TGTGCCAGCAGATTTAATAGCAATCAGCCCCAGCATTTT
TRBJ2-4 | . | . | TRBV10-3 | CAISDRFTIQYF | TGTGCCATCAGTGACAGGTTCACCATTCAGTACTTC
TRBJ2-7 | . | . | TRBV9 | CASSHGGALTEQYF | TGTGCCAGCAGCCATGGAGGGGCACTAACCGAGCAGTACTTC
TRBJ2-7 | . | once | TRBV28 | CAHRDLGSEQYF | TGTGCCCACAGGGATTTGGGCAGCGAGCAGTACTTC
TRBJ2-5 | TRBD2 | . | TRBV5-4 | CASSTSGRADRETQYF | TGTGCCAGCAGCACTAGCGGGAGGGCTGATAGAGAGACCCAGTACTTC
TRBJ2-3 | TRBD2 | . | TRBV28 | CASSSPGSGFPTDTQYF | TGTGCCAGCAGTTCTCCGGGTAGCGGGTTCCCCACAGATACGCAGTATTTT
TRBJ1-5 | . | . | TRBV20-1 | CSASSGIGQPQHF | TGCAGTGCTAGTAGCGGGATTGGGCAGCCCCAGCATTTT
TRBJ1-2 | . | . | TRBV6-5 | CASSFATRSSNYGYTF | TGTGCCAGCAGTTTCGCGACGAGGTCCTCTAACTATGGCTACACCTTC
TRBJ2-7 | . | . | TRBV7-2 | CASSPGGLGALYEQYF | TGTGCCAGCAGCCCCGGGGGGTTGGGGGCCCTCTACGAGCAGTACTTC
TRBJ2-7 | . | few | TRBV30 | CAWDQNTEQYF | TGTGCCTGGGACCAGAACACCGAGCAGTACTTC
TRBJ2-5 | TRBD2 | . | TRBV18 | CASSPSSGGGTQYF | TGTGCCAGCTCACCGTCTAGCGGAGGCGGGACCCAGTACTTC
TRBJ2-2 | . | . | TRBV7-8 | CASSLATVTGELFF | TGTGCCAGCAGCTTAGCAACGGTAACCGGGGAGCTGTTTTTT
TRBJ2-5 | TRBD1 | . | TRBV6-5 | CASSYLTGGRAQYF | TGTGCCAGCAGTTATCTTACAGGGGGACGGGCCCAGTACTTC
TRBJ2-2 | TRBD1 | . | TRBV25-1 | CASSEPQGAPNTGELFF | TGTGCCAGCAGTGAACCCCAGGGGGCCCCGAACACCGGGGAGCTGTTTTTT
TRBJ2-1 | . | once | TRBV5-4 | CASSSRPGLGSYNEQFF | TGTGCCAGCAGCTCAAGGCCGGGACTTGGCTCCTACAATGAGCAGTTCTTC